This T cell receptor (beta chain) appears in the sequencing data of a study of blood T cell repertoires in COVID-19. Study details: Acute and convalescent COVID-19 samples came from the United States, Italy and Spain. The analysed material was cDNA or gDNA that came from T cells, B-cell-depleted T cells, or PBMCs.

Methods used by the authors: It was from reference gene primer amplification that nucleated cell counts were estimated. This table comes from immunoSEQ multiplex PCR, and its TCRdb copy is limited to in-frame clones, with some not included. Clone size and the V and J calls come from that table; the DNA yielded D and trimming. The sample shows fewer than 40,000 clones, nearly 90% of them seen only once. J lost 11 bases, V lost 6 bases, and 13 bases had no gene match. Germline V lookup: CDR1 SNHLY, CDR2 FYNNEI. The length of the CDR3 is 15 residues. The TCR originated in a man between 60 and 75 years old with active COVID-19. The chain recombines TRBV2 with TRBJ1-6, with 7 bases that match TRBD1. The specimen sequenced was peripheral blood. For the CDR3, the DNA is TGTGCCAGCAGCCGACAGGGACCCCCTGGGGCACCCCTCCACTTT. It translates to CASSRQGPPGAPLHF. Together with reference TRBV2 and TRBJ1-6, the CDR3 gives the full variable domain: EPEVTQTPSHQVTQMGQEVILRCVPISNHLYFYWYRQILGQKVEFLVSFYNNEISEKSEIFDDQFSVERPDGSNFTLKIRSTKLEDSAMYFCASSRQGPPGAPLHFGNGTRLTVT.